The clone carrying this TCR beta chain was found a few times. Researchers collected ten milliliters of peripheral blood from every single donor. For the second PCR, which ran for about 7 to 11 cycles, a sample-barcoded 5' primer and a J-beta primer mix were used. MiXCR, run by TCRdb on the 5' RACE reads, gives a single entry per CDR3 protein. The data contain 700,000 or so distinct CDR3 sequences, 22% of them singletons. This entry is derived from a study of blood T cells in healthy people across ages. Trimming cost V 3 bases and J 7 bases; bases outside gene matches: 9. The CDR3 has 15 residues. Germline lookup yields CDR1 SGHVS and CDR2 FQNEAQ.

V usage is TRBV7-8 and J usage is TRBJ1-5; 7 bases agree with TRBD1. Material: blood. The receptor was derived from a man aged 70 or older in good health. The CDR3 loop is CASSLGEGARQPQHF. The CDR3 DNA reads TGTGCCAGCAGCTTGGGGGAGGGGGCAAGGCAGCCCCAGCATTTT. Full variable domain (missing parts from reference TRBV7-8 and TRBJ1-5): GAGVSQSPRYKVAKRGQDVALRCDPISGHVSLFWYQQALGQGPEFLTYFQNEAQLDKSGLPSDRFFAERPEGSVSTLKIQRTQQEDSAVYLCASSLGEGARQPQHFGDGTRLSIL.